This is a list of T cell receptor beta chains from one sample in a study of OX40 agonist ivuxolimab in advanced cancers. The data were produced by immunoSEQ multiplex PCR, yet TCRdb's version contains in-frame clones alone and is incomplete. The data contain approximately 39,000 clones, 88% of them singletons. The sequences come from CD4+ or CD8+ T cells sorted from blood, collected in a trial of the OX40 agonist ivuxolimab. All receptors come from an adult with an advanced solid tumor such as melanoma, head and neck, liver or kidney cancer. Each CDR3 is given with its conserved first and last residue. Fields, in order: J gene, clone size, V gene, D gene, CDR3 protein, CDR3 DNA. A D gene is named only where the DNA matches it firmly. Not every row has a clone size; where given, it reads once, few, many or a size class.

TRBJ1-1 once TRBV18 TRBD1 CASSRQGTEAFF TGTGCCAGCTCACGACAGGGCACTGAAGCTTTCTTT
TRBJ2-7 few TRBV21-1 NA CASSKGAREQYF TGTGCCAGCAGCAAAGGGGCTCGCGAGCAGTACTTC
TRBJ2-3 NA TRBV9 TRBD1 CASSVVLGTGGTDTQYF TGTGCCAGCAGCGTAGTACTGGGGACAGGGGGCACAGATACGCAGTATTTT
TRBJ1-3 NA TRBV7-9 NA CASSLAYQRGGNTIYF TGTGCCAGCAGCTTAGCGTACCAACGAGGCGGAAACACCATATATTTT
TRBJ2-1 NA TRBV10-1 TRBD2 CASSPSGRASEQFF TGCGCCAGCAGTCCTAGCGGGAGGGCCAGTGAGCAGTTCTTC
TRBJ2-3 NA TRBV15 TRBD2 CATSRDPWTSGDTSTDTQYF TGTGCCACCAGCAGAGATCCCTGGACTAGCGGAGACACTAGCACAGATACGCAGTATTTT
TRBJ2-6 NA TRBV18 NA CASSPQSSGANVLTF TGTGCCAGCTCACCCCAGAGCTCTGGGGCCAACGTCCTGACTTTC
TRBJ2-1 NA TRBV5-4 NA CASSGGRGSYNEQFF TGTGCCAGCAGTGGGGGCCGAGGCTCCTACAATGAGCAGTTCTTC
TRBJ2-3 NA TRBV30 NA CAWSVVGASTDTQYF TGTGCCTGGAGTGTTGTGGGAGCTAGCACAGATACGCAGTATTTT
TRBJ1-1 NA TRBV18 NA CASSPQGNTEAFF TGTGCCAGCTCGCCGCAGGGAAACACTGAAGCTTTCTTT
TRBJ1-4 NA TRBV25-1 NA CASSESTIANEKLFF TGTGCCAGCAGTGAATCGACGATCGCTAATGAAAAACTGTTTTTT
TRBJ1-5 NA TRBV4-1 NA CASSHTILQGQPQHF TGCGCCAGCAGCCATACGATCCTACAGGGTCAGCCCCAGCATTTT
TRBJ1-2 NA TRBV6-5 NA CASSYGELNYGYTF TGTGCCAGCAGTTACGGGGAACTCAACTATGGCTACACCTTC
TRBJ1-1 NA TRBV2 NA CASSEAAGFTTNTEAFF TGTGCCAGCAGTGAAGCGGCAGGGTTTACCACGAACACTGAAGCTTTCTTT
TRBJ1-1 once TRBV6-1 NA CASTSTRVNTEAFF TGTGCCAGCACGTCCACCAGGGTGAACACTGAAGCTTTCTTT
TRBJ1-1 NA TRBV6-5 TRBD1 CASTPDRGMNTEAFF TGTGCCAGCACCCCGGACAGGGGGATGAACACTGAAGCTTTCTTT
TRBJ2-3 NA TRBV28 TRBD2 CASSSGREADTQYF TGTGCCAGCAGCAGCGGGAGGGAGGCAGATACGCAGTATTTT
TRBJ1-1 NA TRBV18 NA CASSVGTEAFF TGTGCCAGCTCAGTTGGAACTGAAGCTTTCTTT
TRBJ2-5 NA TRBV28 TRBD1 CASSYGTGRRETQYF TGTGCCAGCAGCTATGGGACAGGGCGACGAGAGACCCAGTACTTC
TRBJ2-2 NA TRBV11-2 TRBD2 CASSGRRSGRESYTGELFF TGTGCCAGCAGCGGCCGGAGGTCGGGGCGGGAGTCCTACACCGGGGAGCTGTTTTTT
TRBJ1-1 once TRBV28 NA CASNPHGVMAEAFF TGTGCCAGCAATCCTCATGGTGTGATGGCTGAAGCTTTCTTT
TRBJ2-2 NA TRBV19 NA CASPGTTGELFF TGTGCCAGTCCTGGAACTACCGGGGAGCTGTTTTTT
TRBJ2-1 NA TRBV5-1 NA CASSLGYGDSHVVPPNNEQFF TGCGCCAGCAGCTTGGGGTATGGGGACTCCCACGTAGTGCCGCCCAACAATGAGCAGTTCTTC
TRBJ1-5 NA TRBV6-1 NA CASHRNQNQPQHF TGTGCCTCCCACAGAAACCAGAATCAGCCCCAGCATTTT
TRBJ2-1 once TRBV14 TRBD1 CASSRQGHGLDEQFF TGTGCCAGCAGCCGACAGGGACATGGGTTGGATGAGCAGTTCTTC
TRBJ2-5 NA TRBV2 NA CAIPPSGTNQETQYF TGTGCCATCCCACCCTCCGGGACAAACCAAGAGACCCAGTACTTC
TRBJ2-7 NA TRBV2 NA CASTTDNKRYEQYF TGTGCCAGCACGACTGACAATAAGCGCTACGAGCAGTACTTC
TRBJ2-7 once TRBV7-9 TRBD2 CASSPYGGSYEQYF TGTGCCAGCAGCCCCTACGGGGGGTCCTACGAGCAGTACTTC
TRBJ2-5 NA TRBV18 NA CASSSNLGETQYF TGTGCCAGCTCATCCAACTTGGGGGAGACCCAGTACTTC
TRBJ2-1 NA TRBV5-4 NA CASSLVGPREQFF TGTGCCAGCAGCTTGGTGGGGCCTAGAGAGCAGTTCTTC
TRBJ2-7 NA TRBV19 TRBD1 CASSPRTGNSYEQYF TGTGCCAGTAGTCCCCGGACAGGGAACTCCTACGAGCAGTACTTC
TRBJ1-5 NA TRBV6-5 NA CASSSRRSSQPQHF TGTGCCAGCAGTTCTAGGAGGAGCAGTCAGCCCCAGCATTTT
TRBJ2-4 NA TRBV7-8 NA CASSRQTKNIQYF TGTGCCAGCAGTCGACAGACCAAAAACATTCAGTACTTC
TRBJ2-7 NA TRBV7-8 TRBD1 CASSLPGQGIGEQYF TGTGCCAGCAGCTTACCGGGACAGGGGATCGGGGAGCAGTACTTC
TRBJ1-2 NA TRBV5-1 NA CASSLSRGSGYTF TGCGCCAGCAGCTTGAGCAGGGGCTCGGGCTACACCTTC
TRBJ2-3 NA TRBV7-6 NA CASSLAPGPNTDTQYF TGTGCCAGCAGCTTAGCGCCGGGACCTAACACAGATACGCAGTATTTT
TRBJ2-2 NA TRBV2 NA CASRYTTGELFF TGTGCCAGCAGGTACACCACCGGGGAGCTGTTTTTT
TRBJ2-4 NA TRBV6-1 NA CASTGNLDKNIQYF TGTGCCAGCACCGGGAACCTAGACAAAAACATTCAGTACTTC
TRBJ2-1 NA TRBV7-6 NA CASSLVLIRGSYNEQFF TGTGCCAGCAGCTTAGTTTTAATAAGAGGCAGCTACAATGAGCAGTTCTTC
TRBJ2-1 NA TRBV10-1 NA CASRRDSYNEQFF TGCGCCAGCCGCCGGGACTCCTACAATGAGCAGTTCTTC